This TCR beta chain emerged from a study of Ad26.COV2.S vaccination and SARS-CoV-2 variants. Notes on the study in general: Substantial breadth in spike-specific CD8+ and CD4+ T cell responses was reportedly seen after vaccination. Vaccine recipients posted higher spike-specific TCR breadth than their placebo counterparts.

The CDR3 length is 14 residues. The germline V gene encodes CDR1 SQVTM and CDR2 ANQGSEA. Trimming shortened V by 4 bases and J by 4 bases, and 15 bases separated the two germline ends. Some clones are missing from TCRdb's copy, which holds only in-frame ones; the method was immunoSEQ multiplex PCR. This table has 300,000 to 400,000 clones, just under 85% appearing once. Worth noting for this clone: Its antigen remains unknown.

Regarding treatment: some 19 received Ad26.COV2.S at low or high dose, single or two shots; about 5 received placebo; per-sample allocation not given. Collection of samples fell on day 63 after the first vaccine or placebo injection. The sample consisted of peripheral blood, taken in a trial of Ad26.COV2.S vaccine versus placebo. This receptor was obtained from a person between 18 and 65 years old who received the Ad26.COV2.S COVID-19 vaccine or a placebo. The chain is built from TRBV29-1 and TRBJ2-3; TRBD1 might be the D (5 bases). This CDR3 is CSVGQGKLSDTQYF. The CDR3 region has the DNA TGCAGCGTTGGGCAGGGTAAACTGTCAGATACGCAGTATTTT.